Shown below are 3 T cell receptor beta chains from a single sample sequenced in a study of blood T cell repertoires in COVID-19. Method: immunoSEQ multiplex PCR; TCRdb's copy keeps in-frame clones and lacks some. The table lists 150,000 to 200,000 clones, roughly 90% of them singletons. Sequences were obtained from peripheral blood. These receptor sequences come from a man aged 55 to 69 with active or convalescent COVID-19.

The V gene is TRBV2, the J gene TRBJ1-5; D gene uncertain. Germline CDR1 is SNHLY and CDR2 is FYNNEI. V was pared by 10 bases and J by 7 bases, with 17 bases between. The CDR3 length is 13 residues. CDR3 nucleotide sequence: TGTGCCACGACGAGGGAGCCCAGGCAGCCCCAGCATTTT. It yields the protein CATTREPRQPQHF.

This clone appeared a few times. V usage is TRBV7-8 and J usage is TRBJ1-5; 10 nucleotides align to TRBD1. Losses at the gene ends were 5 bases for V and 7 bases for J; bases not matched to a gene: 8. The V gene's germline CDR1 is SGHVS and CDR2 FQNEAQ. The CDR3 runs to 15 residues. The CDR3 spells CASSRTGGMGQPQHF. The CDR3 DNA follows: TGTGCCAGCAGCCGGACAGGGGGAATGGGGCAGCCCCAGCATTTT.

This chain joins TRBV6-5 and TRBJ2-7; TRBD1 aligns across 7 bases. There are 15 residues in the CDR3. CDR1 is MNHEY and CDR2 is SVGAGI in the germline V gene. Germline trimming cut 1 base from V and 4 bases from J; bases unmatched to any gene: 7. The CDR3 DNA reads as TGTGCCAGCAGTTACTTTGGGACAGCCCCATACGAGCAGTACTTC. Protein product: CASSYFGTAPYEQYF.